A selection of T cell receptor beta chains follows, all from one sample in a study of early T cells in non-severe SARS-CoV-2 infection. TCRdb passed the 5' RACE reads through MiXCR, listing each CDR3 protein once. The sample yields 65,000 to 85,000 distinct CDR3 sequences, around 13% seen once. The sample taken for sequencing was whole blood. These receptors all come from an adult who was a healthcare worker with PCR-confirmed SARS-CoV-2 infection or an uninfected control (not recorded which). Both conserved end residues are trimmed from each CDR3. D genes are given only for firm matches.

D gene	V gene	J gene	CDR3 protein
.	TRBV12-3/TRBV12-4	TRBJ1-6	ASRTGRDSPLH
TRBD1	TRBV27	TRBJ1-5	ASSLQGALGNQPQH
.	TRBV12-3/TRBV12-4	TRBJ2-2	ASSREGSGELF
TRBD2	TRBV20-1	TRBJ2-3	SARAGTSGGGWYTQY
.	TRBV4-3	TRBJ2-5	ASSQDRHSVQETQY
.	TRBV27	TRBJ2-1	ASSNRDSVLSYNEQF
.	TRBV27	TRBJ2-3	ASTARRGRGTDTQY
TRBD1	TRBV5-4	TRBJ1-4	ASSPDRGLEKLF
.	TRBV7-2	TRBJ1-1	ASSRTVGTEAF
.	TRBV7-7	TRBJ2-2	ASSLATTTGELF
.	TRBV6-5	TRBJ1-6	ASSYSIGLSSYNSPLH
.	TRBV12-3/TRBV12-4	TRBJ1-1	ASSPSRDYTEAF
.	TRBV2	TRBJ1-4	ASSQVDQSEKLF
.	TRBV4-1	TRBJ1-2	ASSQTGFPYGYT
.	TRBV18	TRBJ2-3	ASSERLPDTDTQY
TRBD2	TRBV3-1	TRBJ2-7	ASSQGRLAIYEQY
TRBD2	TRBV5-1	TRBJ2-3	ASSYRGRGTDTQY
.	TRBV7-2	TRBJ1-1	ASSLRVGLNTEAF
TRBD1	TRBV12-3/TRBV12-4	TRBJ2-5	ATGQGQETQY
TRBD1	TRBV7-9	TRBJ1-6	ASSPQGQATDSPIH
.	TRBV5-4	TRBJ2-5	ASSLYTAQETQY
.	TRBV4-2	TRBJ2-3	ASSQELAGRPRGDTQY
.	TRBV6-1	TRBJ2-7	ASSEGYYEQY
TRBD2	TRBV20-1	TRBJ2-7	SALTLGEGDEQY
TRBD1	TRBV6-5	TRBJ1-6	ASRPRGQNSPLH
.	TRBV5-1	TRBJ2-4	ASSPGGQTLAKNIQY
TRBD2	TRBV7-9	TRBJ2-2	AILSGENTGELF
.	TRBV2	TRBJ2-7	AVDEAITYEQY
TRBD1	TRBV6-5	TRBJ2-7	AGSPDRVSYEQY
.	TRBV4-1	TRBJ1-4	ASSQEPGETNEKLF
TRBD2	TRBV5-1	TRBJ2-1	ASSPRTSGREDNEQF
TRBD2	TRBV13	TRBJ2-3	ASGLAGGLTRTDTQY
.	TRBV7-8	TRBJ2-1	ASSSPGRENYNEQF
.	TRBV28	TRBJ2-3	ASTPSNEPDTQY
.	TRBV7-2	TRBJ2-7	ASSLATAAAYEQY
TRBD1	TRBV4-2	TRBJ2-2	ASSQDPQGASTGELF
.	TRBV18	TRBJ1-1	ASSPQENTEAF
TRBD1	TRBV6-5	TRBJ1-6	ASSPPGQGNYDSPLH
.	TRBV11-2	TRBJ2-1	ASSLVVAAYNEQF
.	TRBV7-6	TRBJ2-3	ASSSGTLSTDTQY